The present T cell receptor (beta chain) was sequenced within a study of blood T cell repertoires in COVID-19. Trimming took 1 base from V and 4 from J, leaving 14 bases between them. This CDR3 has 15 residues. Germline CDR1 is SGHNT and CDR2 is YYREEE (reference sequence). TCRdb keeps only in-frame clones here, not all; method: immunoSEQ multiplex PCR. Seen here are tens of thousands of clones, roughly 72% observed once, and the top ten hold 7%. The chain joins TRBV5-4 to TRBJ2-5, with D perhaps matching TRBD1 (5 bases). The sample comprised peripheral blood. This clonotype was sampled from a man between 65 and 85 years old with acute or convalescent COVID-19. The CDR3 bases are TGTGCCAGCAGCTTGTGGGGCAATAGGGGAGAGACCCAGTACTTC. Its protein product is CASSLWGNRGETQYF.